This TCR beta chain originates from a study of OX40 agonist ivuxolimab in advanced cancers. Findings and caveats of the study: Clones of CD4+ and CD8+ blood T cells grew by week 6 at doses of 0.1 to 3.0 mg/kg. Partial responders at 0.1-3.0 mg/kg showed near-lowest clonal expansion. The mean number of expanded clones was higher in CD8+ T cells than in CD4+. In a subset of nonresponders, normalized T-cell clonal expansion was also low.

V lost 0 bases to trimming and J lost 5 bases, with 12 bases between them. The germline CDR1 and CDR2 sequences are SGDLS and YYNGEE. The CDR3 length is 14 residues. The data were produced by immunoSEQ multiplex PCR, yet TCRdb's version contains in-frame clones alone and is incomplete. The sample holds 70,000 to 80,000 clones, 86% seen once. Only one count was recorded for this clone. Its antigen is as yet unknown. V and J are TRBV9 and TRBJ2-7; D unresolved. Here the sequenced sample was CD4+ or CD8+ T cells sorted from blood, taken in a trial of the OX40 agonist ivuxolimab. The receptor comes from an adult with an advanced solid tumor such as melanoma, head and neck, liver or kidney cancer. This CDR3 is CASSVDPSRNEQYF. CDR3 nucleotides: TGTGCCAGCAGCGTAGACCCTTCTAGGAACGAGCAGTACTTC.